This paragraph reports one T cell receptor (beta chain). CDR1 and CDR2 (germline): KGHSH, LQKENI. This CDR3 contains 15 residues. V was cut by 3 bases and J by 5 bases, with 16 bases left in between. These data belong to a study of blood T cell repertoires in COVID-19. Study-wide context: In each case, the material was cDNA or gDNA derived from T cells, B-cell-depleted T cells, or PBMCs.

Repertoires were generated with immunoSEQ multiplex PCR, while TCRdb's copy carries only in-frame clones and drops some. The table records about 59,000 clones, 70% to 85% of them present only once. The clonotype was recovered from a man in his sixties with acute or convalescent COVID-19. The chain has TRBV18 and TRBJ1-2; tentatively, D is TRBD1 (5 bases). The sample comprised peripheral blood. The DNA of the CDR3 is TGTGCCAGCTCACCTGGTCTACAGGAAACGTATGGCTACACCTTC. Translated, it gives CASSPGLQETYGYTF. The full variable domain, completed using reference TRBV18 and TRBJ1-2, is NAGVMQNPRHLVRRRGQEARLRCSPMKGHSHVYWYRQLPEEGLKFMVYLQKENIIDESGMPKERFSAEFPKEGPSILRIQQVVRGDSAAYFCASSPGLQETYGYTFGSGTRLTVV.